Listed below are T cell receptor beta chains from one sample, sequenced in a study of T cell responses to AZD1222 COVID-19 vaccine. Only in-frame clones appear in the TCRdb table, and some are missing; sequencing was by immunoSEQ multiplex PCR. The top ten hold 12% of the sample, which has about 140,000 clones, roughly 93% seen once. Source: peripheral blood, taken after recovery from COVID-19. The receptors here all came from an adult who had recovered from COVID-19. The CDR3 runs from the conserved cysteine through the conserved F or W. The order of the fields is J gene, CDR3 length, D gene, clone size, V gene, CDR3 DNA, CDR3 protein. The D gene is left open where the match is weak. The listing skips clone size in some rows; elsewhere it reads once, few, many or a size class.

j_call: TRBJ1-4; cdr3_length: 16; d_call: TRBD1; clone_size: once; v_call: TRBV5-1; cdr3_nt: TGCGCCAGCAGCGCCTCCCCCGGGACAGGGGGTGAAAAACTGTTTTTT; cdr3_aa: CASSASPGTGGEKLFF
j_call: TRBJ1-6; cdr3_length: 15; d_call: TRBD1; clone_size: .; v_call: TRBV27; cdr3_nt: TGTGCCAGCAAGAAAGGGGGCGCCCTAAATTCACCCCTCCACTTT; cdr3_aa: CASKKGGALNSPLHF
j_call: TRBJ1-6; cdr3_length: 15; d_call: TRBD1; clone_size: .; v_call: TRBV6-1; cdr3_nt: TGTGCCAGCAGTGAAAGACAGGGGAGGAATTCACCCCTCCACTTT; cdr3_aa: CASSERQGRNSPLHF
j_call: TRBJ1-4; cdr3_length: 14; d_call: .; clone_size: .; v_call: TRBV2; cdr3_nt: TGTGCCAGCAGTTTACAGGGAGTTGGTGAAAAACTGTTTTTT; cdr3_aa: CASSLQGVGEKLFF
j_call: TRBJ1-6; cdr3_length: 14; d_call: TRBD1; clone_size: .; v_call: TRBV27; cdr3_nt: TGTGCCAGCAGCTCCGGGACAGGGAGTTCACCCCTCCACTTT; cdr3_aa: CASSSGTGSSPLHF
j_call: TRBJ2-7; cdr3_length: 13; d_call: TRBD2; clone_size: .; v_call: TRBV7-9; cdr3_nt: TGTGCCAGCAGAACTAGCGGGAGCTACGAGCAGTACTTC; cdr3_aa: CASRTSGSYEQYF
j_call: TRBJ2-7; cdr3_length: 14; d_call: .; clone_size: .; v_call: TRBV6-2/TRBV6-3; cdr3_nt: TGTGCCAGCAGTATCCAGGGCTTCGCCTACGAGCAGTACTTC; cdr3_aa: CASSIQGFAYEQYF
j_call: TRBJ2-7; cdr3_length: 14; d_call: TRBD2; clone_size: .; v_call: TRBV27; cdr3_nt: TGTGCCAGCAGTGTTAGCGGGAGAGGCTACGAGCAGTACTTC; cdr3_aa: CASSVSGRGYEQYF
j_call: TRBJ1-1; cdr3_length: 17; d_call: .; clone_size: .; v_call: TRBV28; cdr3_nt: TGTGCCAGCAGTTTTTATCCATTCAGGGGTTTGAACACTGAAGCTTTCTTT; cdr3_aa: CASSFYPFRGLNTEAFF
j_call: TRBJ1-5; cdr3_length: 18; d_call: .; clone_size: .; v_call: TRBV24-1; cdr3_nt: TGTGCCACCAGAAAAACACAGGGATGGTTCAATAGCAATCAGCCCCAGCATTTT; cdr3_aa: CATRKTQGWFNSNQPQHF
j_call: TRBJ2-7; cdr3_length: 15; d_call: .; clone_size: .; v_call: TRBV6-5; cdr3_nt: TGTGCCAGCACCCTAGCGAGGGGAGAGAGCGACGAGCAGTACTTC; cdr3_aa: CASTLARGESDEQYF
j_call: TRBJ2-1; cdr3_length: 17; d_call: TRBD2; clone_size: .; v_call: TRBV5-4; cdr3_nt: TGTGCCAGCAGCCCTAACCAAGGACTAGTCAACTACAATGAGCAGTTCTTC; cdr3_aa: CASSPNQGLVNYNEQFF
j_call: TRBJ2-7; cdr3_length: 15; d_call: TRBD1; clone_size: once; v_call: TRBV6-5; cdr3_nt: TGTGCCAGCAAGCTCGGACAGGGAGGTGCTTACGAGCAGTACTTC; cdr3_aa: CASKLGQGGAYEQYF
j_call: TRBJ2-3; cdr3_length: 17; d_call: .; clone_size: few; v_call: TRBV5-1; cdr3_nt: TGCGCCAGCAGCGATGGGACCAACGGGGTTTTGGGAGATACGCAGTATTTT; cdr3_aa: CASSDGTNGVLGDTQYF
j_call: TRBJ1-2; cdr3_length: 14; d_call: .; clone_size: .; v_call: TRBV9; cdr3_nt: TGTGCCAGCAGCGTAGATGAGGGACACTATGGCTACACCTTC; cdr3_aa: CASSVDEGHYGYTF
j_call: TRBJ2-5; cdr3_length: 14; d_call: .; clone_size: .; v_call: TRBV28; cdr3_nt: TGTGCCAGCAATGCAGGTAATCGCCAAGAGACCCAGTACTTC; cdr3_aa: CASNAGNRQETQYF
j_call: TRBJ2-2; cdr3_length: 14; d_call: .; clone_size: .; v_call: TRBV6-5; cdr3_nt: .; cdr3_aa: CASLRDFGAGELFF
j_call: TRBJ2-7; cdr3_length: 16; d_call: .; clone_size: once; v_call: TRBV3-1/TRBV3-2; cdr3_nt: TGTGCCAGCAGCCAAGGGCTAGCGTCTAGGTCCTACGAGCAGTACTTC; cdr3_aa: CASSQGLASRSYEQYF
j_call: TRBJ1-4; cdr3_length: 13; d_call: .; clone_size: .; v_call: TRBV5-5; cdr3_nt: TGTGCCAGCAGCTTGTGGGGGTCTGAAAAACTGTTTTTT; cdr3_aa: CASSLWGSEKLFF
j_call: TRBJ2-7; cdr3_length: 16; d_call: .; clone_size: .; v_call: TRBV27; cdr3_nt: TGTGCCAGCAGTTTATGGTCAGGCTCCCCTACCTACGAGCAGTACTTC; cdr3_aa: CASSLWSGSPTYEQYF
j_call: TRBJ1-4; cdr3_length: 14; d_call: .; clone_size: .; v_call: TRBV5-1; cdr3_nt: TGCGCCAGCAGCCCTGGACAGACTGATGAAAAACTGTTTTTT; cdr3_aa: CASSPGQTDEKLFF
j_call: TRBJ2-1; cdr3_length: 14; d_call: TRBD2; clone_size: .; v_call: TRBV5-4; cdr3_nt: TGTGCCAGCAGCTGGAAGGGACTAGCGGAGGAGCAGTTCTTC; cdr3_aa: CASSWKGLAEEQFF
j_call: TRBJ2-1; cdr3_length: 16; d_call: TRBD2; clone_size: few; v_call: TRBV6-5; cdr3_nt: TGTGCCAGCAGTTACTCAGGGACTAGCGGGAGCCCCCAGCAGTTCTTC; cdr3_aa: CASSYSGTSGSPQQFF
j_call: TRBJ2-1; cdr3_length: 13; d_call: TRBD2; clone_size: .; v_call: TRBV3-1/TRBV3-2; cdr3_nt: TGTGCCAGCAGCCAACTAGCGGGAGAAGGTCAGTTCTTC; cdr3_aa: CASSQLAGEGQFF
j_call: TRBJ2-7; cdr3_length: 15; d_call: TRBD2; clone_size: few; v_call: TRBV6-6; cdr3_nt: TGTGCCAGCACCGAACCCCGGACTAGCGGCCACGAGCAGTACTTC; cdr3_aa: CASTEPRTSGHEQYF
j_call: TRBJ2-2; cdr3_length: 15; d_call: TRBD1; clone_size: .; v_call: TRBV27; cdr3_nt: TGTGCCAGCAGACGACAGGGGGCGGTAGAAGGGGAGCTGTTTTTT; cdr3_aa: CASRRQGAVEGELFF
j_call: TRBJ2-3; cdr3_length: 15; d_call: TRBD2; clone_size: .; v_call: TRBV18; cdr3_nt: TGTGCCAGCTCACGTTCTAGCGGGACCACAGATACGCAGTATTTT; cdr3_aa: CASSRSSGTTDTQYF